Sequencing of this T cell receptor beta chain was carried out in a study of shared clonotypes between healthy human individuals. At the level of the study: Each donor contributed plates that comprised three CD4 naive, three CD4 memory, two CD8 naive and one CD8 memory. Findings of the study overall: Generation probabilities were higher for clonotypes shared across all four sorted-subset donors than for unshared ones.

Naive CD8 cells, CD45RO-negative and positively selected for CCR7, excluded terminally differentiated effector memory CD45RA+ cells. Method: immunoSEQ multiplex PCR; TCRdb's copy keeps in-frame clones and lacks some. The table records hundreds of thousands of clones, around 90% of them present only once. Looked up from germline, CDR1 is MGHRA and CDR2 is YSYEKL. V trimming: 6 bases; J trimming: 3 bases; junction bases outside the gene matches: 10. CDR3 length equals 15 residues. This clone was detected a few times. Its target is not known. This receptor was obtained from a man in his thirties or forties in good health. The chain uses TRBV4-1 and TRBJ2-7, with 8 positions matching TRBD2. Sequencing input: naive CD8+ T cells sorted from blood. The CDR3 DNA follows: TGCGCCAGCAGACCGCGGGAGGACCTTTTCTACGAGCAGTACTTC. Translation: CASRPREDLFYEQYF.